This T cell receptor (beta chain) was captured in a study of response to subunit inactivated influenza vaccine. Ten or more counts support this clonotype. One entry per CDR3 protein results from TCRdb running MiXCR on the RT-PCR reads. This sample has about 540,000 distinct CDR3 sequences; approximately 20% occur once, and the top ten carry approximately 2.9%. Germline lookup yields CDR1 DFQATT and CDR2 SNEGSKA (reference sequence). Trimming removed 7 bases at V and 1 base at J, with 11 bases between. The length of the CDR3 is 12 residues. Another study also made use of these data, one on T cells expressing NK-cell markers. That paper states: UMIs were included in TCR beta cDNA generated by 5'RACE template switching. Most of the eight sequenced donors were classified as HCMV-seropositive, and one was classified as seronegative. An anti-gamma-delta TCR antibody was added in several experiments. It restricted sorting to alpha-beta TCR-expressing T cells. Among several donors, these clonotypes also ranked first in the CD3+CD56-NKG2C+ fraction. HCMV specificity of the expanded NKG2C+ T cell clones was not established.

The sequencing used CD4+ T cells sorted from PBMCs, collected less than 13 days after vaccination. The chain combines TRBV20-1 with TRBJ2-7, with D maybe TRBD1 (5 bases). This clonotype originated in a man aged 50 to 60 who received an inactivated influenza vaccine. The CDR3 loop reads CSGVKGSYEQYF. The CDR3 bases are TGCAGTGGGGTGAAGGGGTCCTACGAGCAGTACTTC.